Below, one T cell receptor (beta chain) is given with its context. This record belongs to a study of blood T cell repertoires in COVID-19. Study information: T cells, B-cell-depleted T cells, or PBMCs provided the cDNA or gDNA that served as material.

Here immunoSEQ multiplex PCR was the method, and the copy in TCRdb shows in-frame clones only, minus some. The table includes about 100,000 clones, more than 75% detected once. The receptor was derived from a human donor in a cohort sampled during active COVID-19. Sequencing input: peripheral blood.

The chain's CDR3 is CASSLRTSSYNEQFF. CDR3 DNA: TGTGCCAGCAGCCTCAGGACAAGCTCCTACAATGAGCAGTTCTTC. The chain employs TRBV9 and TRBJ2-1, with D possibly TRBD1 on 5 matching bases. Per the germline V gene, CDR1 is SGDLS and CDR2 is YYNGEE. The CDR3 loop spans 15 amino acids. The ends were cut back, 4 bases at V and 0 bases at J, with 11 bases in the middle.